This section outlines one T cell receptor (beta chain) sequence together with its context. What it binds is unknown. Libraries were prepared by immunoSEQ multiplex PCR; TCRdb keeps only in-frame clonotypes and omits some of them. The data contain approximately 82,000 clones, more than 85% of them singletons. This record comes from a study of cytomegalovirus exposure and HLA in healthy donors. Overall study findings and caveats: Most TCRs appeared rarely, but some public TCRs recurred in many donors. Per published reports, the classifier diagnosed cytomegalovirus status with high specificity and sensitivity. According to the study, 160 or so TCR beta chains were cytomegalovirus-associated.

Separate from the roughly 700-subject first cohort was the roughly 120-subject validation cohort, to which the donors belonged. Losses at the gene ends were 6 bases for V and 2 bases for J; bases not matched to a gene: 6. Germline lookup yields CDR1 SGHAT and CDR2 FQNNGV. This CDR3 is built from 15 residues. The source of this sequence is a man younger than 30 in good health and CMV-seronegative. Sequenced input: PBMCs. This sequence joins TRBV11-2 and TRBJ2-1; TRBD2 aligns across 8 bases. The DNA for the CDR3 is TGTGCCAGCAGGGATCAGCGGGGGACCTACAATGAGCAGTTCTTC. This translates into CASRDQRGTYNEQFF.